These 31 T cell receptor beta chains were sequenced from one sample in a study of cytomegalovirus exposure and HLA in healthy donors. Clones were sequenced by immunoSEQ multiplex PCR, and TCRdb holds only the in-frame ones, with some missing. The sample yields 150,000 to 200,000 clones, approximately 89% seen once. Sequencing input: PBMCs. The receptor source for this set is a man aged 18 to 29 in good health and CMV-seropositive.

The chain is built from TRBV7-2 and TRBJ1-1; 7 bases match TRBD1. The J segment lost 4 bases and the V segment lost 7 bases, leaving 12 bases of the junction unmatched. The CDR3 is made up of 15 amino acids. Per the germline V gene, CDR1 is SGHTA and CDR2 is FQGNSA. In DNA form, the CDR3 reads TGTGCCAGCACCTACTTGACAGGGTCGAGCACTGAAGCTTTCTTT. It yields the protein CASTYLTGSSTEAFF.

The rearrangement uses TRBV6-4 and TRBJ1-2; the D is unclear. The germline CDR1 and CDR2 sequences are MRHNA and SNTAGT. CDR3 length: 15 amino acids. V lost 0 bases to trimming and J lost 4 bases, with 12 bases between them. This CDR3 is CASSDSRAGSYGYTF. CDR3 coding DNA: TGTGCCAGCAGTGACTCGAGAGCAGGCAGCTATGGCTACACCTTC.

The V gene is TRBV9, the J gene TRBJ1-1; D is perhaps TRBD1 (6 bases). CDR1 SGDLS and CDR2 YYNGEE come from the germline V gene. The ends were cut back, 1 base at V and 3 bases at J, with 7 bases in the middle. This CDR3 is built from 13 residues. The DNA for the CDR3 is TGTGCCAGCAGCGTATGGGGGCACACTGAAGCTTTCTTT. Translation: CASSVWGHTEAFF.

The chain recombines TRBV6-5 with TRBJ1-2; 9 bases fit TRBD1. The germline CDR1 and CDR2 sequences are MNHEY and SVGAGI. The junction had 7 bases not matched to a gene; V was cut back by 5 bases and J by 6 bases. This CDR3 region has 14 residues. The CDR3 DNA sequence: TGTGCCAGCAGTCGACAGGGGGAAGGAGATGGCTACACCTTC. The encoded protein is CASSRQGEGDGYTF.

This rearrangement joins TRBV7-6 to TRBJ1-6, with 10 bases identical to TRBD1. The CDR3 is 13 residues long. Germline CDR1 reads SGHVS; CDR2 reads FNYEAQ. After removal of 5 bases from V and 8 bases from J, the junction contained 0 bases not matched to a gene. The CDR3 is CASSGQGDSPLHF. In nucleotides, the CDR3 is TGTGCCAGCAGCGGACAGGGGGATTCACCCCTCCACTTT.

V and J are TRBV5-5 and TRBJ2-7; D might be TRBD1 (5 bases). CDR3 size: 16 residues. The ends were cut back, 4 bases at V and 0 bases at J, with 17 bases in the middle. Germline V lookup: CDR1 SGHKS, CDR2 YYEKEE (reference sequence). CDR3 sequence (DNA): TGTGCCAGCAGCCCCCAGGGTCTGGGAATCTCCTACGAGCAGTACTTC. Its protein product is CASSPQGLGISYEQYF.

The genes are TRBV19 and TRBJ2-7; D is possibly TRBD2 (6 bases). The CDR3 covers 19 residues. The V gene's germline CDR1 is LNHDA and CDR2 SQIVND (reference sequence). V was clipped by 3 bases and J by 1 base, with 25 bases between them. CDR3 sequence (DNA): TGTGCCAGTAGTATTAAGGGACGGAGGATAGCCGGAGGGTCCTACGAGCAGTACTTC. It encodes CASSIKGRRIAGGSYEQYF.

The genes are TRBV6-1 and TRBJ1-4; the D is unclear. Per germline, CDR1 MNHNS and CDR2 SASEGT. The V gene lost 6 bases and the J gene lost 6 bases, with 14 bases spanning the gap. CDR3 length equals 14 residues. CDR3 sequence (DNA): TGTGCCAGCAGCCGAGCCTCAAGCGATGAAAAACTGTTTTTT. Translated: CASSRASSDEKLFF.

The chain carries TRBV10-3 and TRBJ2-7, with 8 bases fitting TRBD1. Germline CDR1 and CDR2: ENHRY and SYGVKD. The CDR3 runs to 13 residues. The V gene end was trimmed by 6 bases and the J gene end by 7 bases; junction bases not matched to a gene: 8. CDR3 nucleotide sequence: TGTGCCATCAGGGGGCAGGGGGCGGGTGAGCAGTACTTC. Translation gives CAIRGQGAGEQYF.

The chain employs TRBV5-6 and TRBJ1-1; the D gene is possibly TRBD1 (5 bases). The V gene's germline CDR1 is SGHDT and CDR2 YYEEEE. The V end lost 3 bases, the J end lost 2 bases, and 14 bases lay between the germline ends. This CDR3 is 15 amino acids long. The CDR3 DNA is TGTGCCAGCAGCTCCACAGCAGGGACTAACACTGAAGCTTTCTTT. Protein product: CASSSTAGTNTEAFF.

J is TRBJ1-5 and V is TRBV13, with D tentatively TRBD1 (6 bases). The CDR3 has 14 residues. CDR1 is PRHDT and CDR2 is FYEKMQ in the germline V gene (reference sequence). Trimming cost V 5 bases and J 7 bases, with 15 bases left between them. The CDR3 spells CASSQGGASQPQHF. CDR3 DNA: TGTGCCAGCAGCCAAGGGGGGGCATCCCAGCCCCAGCATTTT.

This chain joins TRBV5-1 and TRBJ2-3, with 8 bases that match TRBD1. Germline V CDR1 and CDR2: SGHRS, YFSETQ. Trimming cost V 3 bases and J 6 bases; bases outside gene matches: 6. The CDR3 totals 14 residues. This CDR3 is CASSWDRSSDTQYF. The CDR3 DNA is TGCGCCAGCAGCTGGGACAGGTCTAGCGATACGCAGTATTTT.

The chain joins TRBV9 to TRBJ2-7; 10 bases line up with TRBD1. V lost 3 bases, J lost 0 bases, and 12 bases stayed unmatched. Germline CDR1 is SGDLS and CDR2 is YYNGEE. The CDR3 runs to 18 residues. The CDR3 nucleotides are TGTGCCAGCAGCGACGGACAGGGGGACACCATCAGCTCCTACGAGCAGTACTTC. As protein: CASSDGQGDTISSYEQYF.

The chain carries TRBV7-9 and TRBJ2-1; 8 bases are shared with TRBD2. CDR1 is SEHNR, CDR2 FQNEAQ, per germline (reference sequence). This CDR3 is 18 amino acids long. Trimming removed 4 bases from V and 1 base from J; junction bases left unmatched: 12. The CDR3 DNA reads TGTGCCAGCAGCTCGCCGGGGGGGGAGGGGATTTCCTACAATGAGCAGTTCTTC. Its translation is CASSSPGGEGISYNEQFF.

In this sample, this clone turned up once. This sequence joins TRBV7-2 and TRBJ1-1; 9 nucleotides line up with TRBD1. The germline gives CDR1 SGHTA, CDR2 FQGNSA. This CDR3 region has 14 residues. The junction had 6 bases not matched to a gene; V was cut back by 5 bases and J by 5 bases. DNA of the CDR3: TGTGCCAGCAGCCGAGGGACAGGGTATACTGAAGCTTTCTTT. Translating it yields CASSRGTGYTEAFF.

The chain recombines TRBV9 with TRBJ2-7; D is unclear. V gave up 3 bases and J gave up 6 bases, with 13 bases separating them. Germline CDR1 SGDLS, CDR2 YYNGEE. The CDR3 spans 13 residues. In nucleotides, the CDR3 is TGTGCCAGCAGCGATAATTTAGTCGGCGAGCAGTACTTC. Translation gives CASSDNLVGEQYF.

The chain joins TRBV6-6 to TRBJ2-1; tentative D call: TRBD2 (5 bases). Germline V gene data show CDR1 as MNHNY and CDR2 as SVGAGI (reference sequence). The length of the CDR3 is 13 residues. Trimming stripped 5 bases from V and 7 bases from J, with 12 bases between. The CDR3 region is CASSGLGANEQFF. In DNA, the CDR3 is TGTGCCAGCAGTGGACTTGGTGCAAATGAGCAGTTCTTC.

The J gene is TRBJ2-3, the V gene TRBV27; 8 positions agree with TRBD2. V dropped 6 bases and J dropped 2; count of bases not matched to a gene: 10. The CDR3 is 16 amino acids. From germline, CDR1 is MNHEY and CDR2 SMNVEV (reference sequence). The CDR3 sequence is CASRSGVAGFTDTQYF. The CDR3 DNA reads TGTGCCAGCAGATCAGGAGTAGCGGGATTCACAGATACGCAGTATTTT.

This sequence joins TRBV5-1 and TRBJ2-4, with D perhaps matching TRBD2 (5 bases). The germline V gene encodes CDR1 SGHRS and CDR2 YFSETQ. CDR3 length: 13 amino acids. Between the trimmed V and J ends, which lost 4 bases and 9 bases, there was a span of 14 bases. The CDR3 DNA is TGCGCCAGCAGCGTAGAGAGGGCAGGCATTCAGTACTTC. Translating it yields CASSVERAGIQYF.

V usage is TRBV6-5 and J usage is TRBJ1-6; D perhaps matches TRBD1 (6 bases). Germline CDR1 is MNHEY and CDR2 is SVGAGI. This CDR3 has 14 residues. V gave up 4 bases and J gave up 6 bases, with 10 bases separating them. The CDR3, as DNA: TGTGCCAGCAGTTGGGTACAGGGTAATTCACCCCTCCACTTT. Protein: CASSWVQGNSPLHF.

This sequence joins TRBV7-9 and TRBJ2-7, with a tentative D call TRBD2 (6 bases). V was pared by 4 bases and J by 5 bases, with 18 bases between. From germline, CDR1 is SEHNR and CDR2 FQNEAQ (reference sequence). The CDR3 consists of 15 residues. CDR3 protein: CASSYRGTRIDEQYF. CDR3 coding DNA: TGTGCCAGCAGCTATCGCGGGACTCGCATCGACGAGCAGTACTTC.

The chain uses TRBV28 and TRBJ2-1, with no clear D. The CDR3 consists of 12 residues. V lost 5 bases and J 10 bases, leaving 12 bases between the germline ends. Germline-derived CDR1 and CDR2 are MDHEN and SYDVKM. The CDR3 is CASSLRSREQFF. CDR3 sequence (DNA): TGTGCCAGCAGTCTCCGGTCGCGGGAGCAGTTCTTC. Supplemented by reference TRBV28 and TRBJ2-1, the full variable domain reads DVKVTQSSRYLVKRTGEKVFLECVQDMDHENMFWYRQDPGLGLRLIYFSYDVKMKEKGDIPEGYSVSREKKERFSLILESASTNQTSMYLCASSLRSREQFFGPGTRLTVL.

This chain links TRBV9 with TRBJ2-1, with D maybe TRBD2 (6 bases). Looked up from germline, CDR1 is SGDLS and CDR2 is YYNGEE. The CDR3 is 14 residues long. V was shortened by 2 bases and J by 4 bases, with 10 bases between the two germline ends. CDR3 region: CASSVAGIYNEQFF. CDR3 DNA sequence: TGTGCCAGCAGCGTCGCGGGAATTTACAATGAGCAGTTCTTC.

The chain has TRBV9 and TRBJ2-3, with D possibly matching TRBD2 (7 bases). Germline loops: CDR1 SGDLS, CDR2 YYNGEE. This CDR3 is built from 13 residues. DNA for the CDR3: TGTCGGGGGGCCAGAAGCGACACAGATACGCAGTATTTT. This gives the protein CRGARSDTDTQYF.

The gene calls are TRBV27 and TRBJ2-5; 13 nucleotides agree with TRBD2. The CDR3 totals 18 residues. With 6 bases clipped from V and 2 bases from J, the junction kept 12 bases outside the gene matches. Looked up from germline, CDR1 is MNHEY and CDR2 is SMNVEV (reference sequence). Here the CDR3 reads CASRPLGLAGVGQETQYF. In DNA form, the CDR3 reads TGTGCCAGCAGACCACTCGGACTAGCGGGAGTTGGGCAAGAGACCCAGTACTTC.

V and J are TRBV19 and TRBJ1-3; 8 positions agree with TRBD1. The CDR3 has 15 amino acids. V lost 1 base, J lost 8 bases, and 7 bases stayed unmatched. Germline V gene lookup returns CDR1 LNHDA and CDR2 SQIVND (reference sequence). CDR3 sequence: CASSIAGGQGDTIYF. The CDR3 region has the DNA TGTGCCAGTAGTATAGCAGGTGGACAGGGAGACACCATATATTTT. Using reference TRBV19 and TRBJ1-3 for the parts outside the CDR3, the full variable domain is DGGITQSPKYLFRKEGQNVTLSCEQNLNHDAMYWYRQDPGQGLRLIYYSQIVNDFQKGDIAEGYSVSREKKESFPLTVTSAQKNPTAFYLCASSIAGGQGDTIYFGEGSWLTVV.

V is TRBV7-9 and J is TRBJ1-5, with D possibly matching TRBD1 (6 bases). Trimming shortened V by 2 bases and J by 4 bases, and 9 bases separated the two germline ends. The CDR3 runs to 14 residues. Germline CDR1 is SEHNR and CDR2 is FQNEAQ (reference sequence). CDR3 DNA sequence: TGTGCCAGCAGCTTATCAGGGGTAAATCAGCCCCAGCATTTT. It translates to CASSLSGVNQPQHF.

V is TRBV27 and J is TRBJ2-7; perhaps TRBD2 as D (6 bases). The CDR3 is 15 residues long. Germline CDR1 is MNHEY and CDR2 is SMNVEV (reference sequence). V lost 5 bases to trimming and J lost 5 bases, with 19 bases between them. CDR3 amino acids: CASSVLSGPWNEQYF. CDR3 nucleotide sequence: TGTGCCAGCAGTGTGCTTAGCGGCCCTTGGAACGAGCAGTACTTC.

In regard to this clone: This sample includes further DNA sequences coding for the same CDR3. CDR3 DNA: TGTGCCAGCTCACCAGGACAGGGGGCGTATGGCTACACCTTC. Translation gives CASSPGQGAYGYTF. The chain employs TRBV18 and TRBJ1-2, with 11 bases identical to TRBD1. V was clipped by 2 bases and J by 5 bases; unmatched bases: 1. Looked up from germline, CDR1 is KGHSH and CDR2 is LQKENI. The CDR3 loop spans 14 amino acids.

This chain links TRBV6-1 with TRBJ1-2; TRBD1 agrees at 9 bases. V lost 2 bases, J lost 7 bases, and 17 bases stayed unmatched. Germline V gene data show CDR1 as MNHNS and CDR2 as SASEGT. The CDR3 is 18 residues long. CDR3 sequence reads: CASSEFNGIGTGLGGYTF. In DNA form, the CDR3 reads TGTGCCAGCAGTGAATTTAATGGGATCGGGACAGGGTTAGGTGGCTACACCTTC.

Of note for this clone: A read error may produce the germline difference seen at one junction end. The chain employs TRBV7-7 and TRBJ2-5, with TRBD2 identical over 9 bases. From germline, CDR1 is SSHAT and CDR2 FNYEAQ (reference sequence). The CDR3 runs to 13 residues. The CDR3 here is CASSFSGSETQYF. CDR3 nucleotides: TGTGCTAGCAGCTTTAGCGGGAGTGAGACCCAGTACTTC.